This T cell receptor (beta chain) was sequenced for a study of blood T cell repertoires in COVID-19. For the study at large: Some COVID-19 samples were acute and others convalescent; all came from the United States, Italy and Spain. T cells, B-cell-depleted T cells, or PBMCs provided the cDNA or gDNA that served as material.

Original processing methods: Estimates of nucleated cell counts were drawn from the amplification of reference gene primers. This table comes from immunoSEQ multiplex PCR, and its TCRdb copy is limited to in-frame clones, with some not included. That table furnishes V, J and clone size, whereas the DNA furnished D and trimming. Of roughly 260,000 clones listed, about nine tenths are singletons. The germline V gene encodes CDR1 SGHRS and CDR2 YFSETQ. Trimming shortened V by 0 bases and J by 6 bases, and 7 bases separated the two germline ends. The CDR3 consists of 14 residues. The chain employs TRBV5-1 and TRBJ1-6, with D perhaps TRBD1 (5 bases). The TCR was taken from a woman between 40 and 55 years old with acute or convalescent COVID-19. Specimen: peripheral blood. The DNA for the CDR3 is TGCGCCAGCAGCTTGGGACAGACTAATTCACCCCTCCACTTT. This gives the protein CASSLGQTNSPLHF.